A single sample gave rise to the 32 T cell receptor beta chains below, sequenced in a study of patients and donors after allogeneic stem cell transplantation. Using its own MiXCR run on the RT-PCR reads, TCRdb lists one record per CDR3 protein. This sample yields 920,000 or so distinct CDR3 sequences, of which approximately 18% are seen a single time; approximately 5.9% belongs to the top ten. Sequencing was done on a sample of blood, either unsorted or a sorted T cell fraction (not recorded which). These receptors originate from a human donor who was either an allogeneic HSCT recipient or a stem cell or donor lymphocyte infusion donor (not recorded which). It is not recorded whose cells these are; they may come from a transplant donor.

The chain is built from TRBV25-1 and TRBJ1-1, with D uncertain. Trimming removed 5 bases at V and 3 bases at J, with 10 bases between. In germline, CDR1 is MGHDK, CDR2 SYGVNS. This CDR3 is 13 amino acids long. The CDR3 nucleotides are TGTGCCAGCAGTAATCCTGGGGACACTGAAGCTTTCTTT. Protein product: CASSNPGDTEAFF.

This clonotype appeared a few times. The chain is built from TRBV24-1 and TRBJ2-1, with D perhaps TRBD2 (5 bases). Germline V gene lookup returns CDR1 KGHDR and CDR2 SFDVKD. Between the trimmed V and J ends, which lost 0 bases and 5 bases, there was a span of 13 bases. This CDR3 is built from 16 residues. Here the CDR3 DNA reads TGTGCCACCAGTGATTTGGTCAAGAGCGGAAACAATGAGCAGTTCTTC. Translation: CATSDLVKSGNNEQFF.

This clonotype was seen a handful of times. The gene calls are TRBV29-1 and TRBJ2-3, with D possibly TRBD2 on 5 matching bases. This CDR3 comprises 10 residues. Germline CDR1 is SQVTM and CDR2 is ANQGSEA. The V gene lost 7 bases and the J gene lost 11 bases, with 13 bases spanning the gap. CDR3 loop: CSAGPRGQYF. CDR3 nucleotide sequence: TGCAGCGCCGGGCCCCGGGGGCAGTATTTT.

This clonotype has just a few counts. This rearrangement joins TRBV12-3 or TRBV12-4 to TRBJ2-1; 11 bases are a match to TRBD2. J gave up 0 bases and V 5 bases, and 6 bases lay outside the gene matches. The CDR3 extends over 17 amino acids. CDR3 DNA sequence: TGTGCCAGCAGTCCAACTAGCGGGGGCCGCTCCTACAATGAGCAGTTCTTC. This encodes CASSPTSGGRSYNEQFF.

The chain joins TRBV25-1 to TRBJ2-5; tentatively, D is TRBD2 (6 bases). The CDR3 length is 15 residues. Trimming left V 2 bases short and J 3 bases short, with 13 bases between. The germline CDR1 and CDR2 sequences are MGHDK and SYGVNS. CDR3 residues: CASSERGKGKETQYF. For the CDR3, the DNA is TGTGCCAGCAGTGAACGGGGGAAGGGGAAAGAGACCCAGTACTTC.

CDR3 amino acids: CATTGGHRATEAFF. The DNA for the CDR3 is TGCGCCACAACTGGGGGCCACCGTGCCACTGAAGCTTTCTTT. The chain is built from TRBV5-1 and TRBJ1-1; D possibly corresponds to TRBD1 (6 bases). The length of the CDR3 is 14 residues. CDR1 and CDR2 (germline): SGHRS, YFSETQ. V was shortened by 9 bases and J by 4 bases, with 19 bases between the two germline ends.

The V and J genes are TRBV3-1 and TRBJ2-4; D call uncertain. The germline gives CDR1 LGHDT, CDR2 YNNKEL (reference sequence). This CDR3 region has 17 residues. Trimming left V 4 bases short and J 3 bases short, with 19 bases between. CDR3 coding DNA: TGTGCCAGCAGCCCAAGAAACGGCTTGGGCGGCAAAAACATTCAGTACTTC. Translated, it gives CASSPRNGLGGKNIQYF.

This chain joins TRBV27 and TRBJ2-2; 11 bases fit TRBD2. V shed 3 bases and J 7 bases; nucleotides not matched to a gene: 7. The CDR3 covers 16 residues. Germline V gene lookup returns CDR1 MNHEY and CDR2 SMNVEV (reference sequence). The CDR3: CASSFLAGGPGGELFF. CDR3 in DNA: TGTGCCAGCAGTTTCTTAGCGGGAGGGCCCGGCGGGGAGCTGTTTTTT.

Ten or more counts support this clonotype. This CDR3 reads CASSLTGTGYTYEQYF. CDR3 bases: TGTGCCAGCAGTTTAACTGGGACAGGGTATACCTACGAGCAGTACTTC. This rearrangement joins TRBV12-3 or TRBV12-4 to TRBJ2-7, with 9 bases that match TRBD1. This CDR3 contains 16 residues. Trimming at V came to 2 bases and at J to 2 bases, leaving 7 bases not matched to a gene.

This chain connects TRBV10-2 to TRBJ2-7; D gene unclear. Looked up from germline, CDR1 is WSHSY and CDR2 is SAAADI. The CDR3 consists of 11 residues. Trimming took 2 bases from V and 5 from J, leaving 4 bases between them. The CDR3 sequence: CASSEIDEQYF. The CDR3, as DNA: TGCGCCAGCAGTGAGATTGACGAGCAGTACTTC.

Many counts were recorded for this clonotype. The rearrangement joins TRBV7-9 to TRBJ1-1; D unresolved. Germline values: CDR1 SEHNR, CDR2 FQNEAQ (reference sequence). The CDR3 consists of 15 residues. Trimming pared 5 bases from V and 0 bases from J, leaving 13 bases between. The CDR3 DNA follows: TGTGCCAGCAGCCCGCCAGGCGGGATGAACACTGAAGCTTTCTTT. Protein: CASSPPGGMNTEAFF. The variable domain in full, completed from reference TRBV7-9 and TRBJ1-1, reads DTGVSQNPRHKITKRGQNVTFRCDPISEHNRLYWYRQTLGQGPEFLTYFQNEAQLEKSRLLSDRFSAERPKGSFSTLEIQRTEQGDSAMYLCASSPPGGMNTEAFFGQGTRLTVV.

The chain has TRBV7-2 and TRBJ2-5, with D maybe TRBD1 (7 bases). V was shortened by 5 bases and J by 2 bases, with 15 bases between the two germline ends. CDR3 length: 15 amino acids. Germline assignment: CDR1 SGHTA and CDR2 FQGNSA. DNA of the CDR3: TGTGCCAGCAGCCCGGGGGACAGAAGACAAGAGACCCAGTACTTC. Its translation is CASSPGDRRQETQYF.

This clonotype was found a few times. V usage is TRBV9 and J usage is TRBJ1-1; TRBD1 matches at 7 bases. This CDR3 spans 15 amino acids. The ends lost 0 bases at V and 6 bases at J; junction bases unmatched: 8. Looked up from germline, CDR1 is SGDLS and CDR2 is YYNGEE. The CDR3 DNA follows: TGTGCCAGCAGCGTAGGAACAGGGGCGGCCGCTGAAGCTTTCTTT. Its protein is CASSVGTGAAAEAFF.

This clonotype appeared many times. The V call is TRBV10-3, the J call TRBJ1-1, with 7 bases aligning to TRBD1. V shed 6 bases and J 4 bases; nucleotides not matched to a gene: 5. This CDR3 is built from 13 residues. Germline CDR1 reads ENHRY; CDR2 reads SYGVKD. The CDR3 DNA reads as TGTGCCATCAGGTTGGACAGGACCACTGAAGCTTTCTTT. This encodes CAIRLDRTTEAFF.

This clonotype was seen more than once but under ten times. The chain is built from TRBV4-1 and TRBJ2-7; tentatively, D is TRBD1 (5 bases). Germline V CDR1 and CDR2: MGHRA, YSYEKL. The CDR3 loop spans 15 amino acids. V was shortened by 4 bases and J by 4 bases, with 17 bases between the two germline ends. CDR3 protein: CASSLTGFPEYEQYF. CDR3 DNA: TGCGCCAGCAGCCTCACAGGTTTTCCGGAGTACGAGCAGTACTTC.

The genes are TRBV20-1 and TRBJ2-5, with D possibly being TRBD1 (5 bases). The V end lost 6 bases, the J end lost 4 bases, and 12 bases lay between the germline ends. This CDR3 spans 12 amino acids. CDR1 DFQATT and CDR2 SNEGSKA come from the germline V gene (reference sequence). CDR3 residues: CSAPAGPETQYF. The CDR3 DNA reads TGCAGTGCCCCGGCAGGGCCAGAGACCCAGTACTTC.

This clonotype occurred a few times. The chain carries TRBV2 and TRBJ2-3, with 7 nucleotides matching TRBD2. Trimming at V came to 3 bases and at J to 3 bases, leaving 3 bases not matched to a gene. Germline loops: CDR1 SNHLY, CDR2 FYNNEI. CDR3 size: 14 residues. This CDR3 reads CASSDKRGTDTQYF. The CDR3 DNA is TGTGCCAGCAGTGACAAGCGGGGAACAGATACGCAGTATTTT.

The J gene is TRBJ2-5, the V gene TRBV4-1; D is uncertain. V was shortened by 0 bases and J by 5 bases, with 13 bases between the two germline ends. This CDR3 is built from 15 residues. CDR1 is MGHRA and CDR2 is YSYEKL in the germline V gene. The DNA for the CDR3 is TGCGCCAGCAGCCAAGAGTTGTCGGCCCGGGAGACCCAGTACTTC. The encoded protein is CASSQELSARETQYF.

The CDR3 loop is CASSLGRNGYTF. CDR3 in DNA: TGCGCCAGCAGCTTGGGACGAAATGGCTACACCTTC. V and J are TRBV5-1 and TRBJ1-2; unclear D gene. CDR3 length: 12 amino acids. Trimming took 0 bases from V and 6 from J, leaving 6 bases between them. Per germline, CDR1 SGHRS and CDR2 YFSETQ.

This sequence joins TRBV11-3 and TRBJ2-7; 10 bases agree with TRBD1. V was clipped by 4 bases and J by 5 bases; unmatched bases: 8. The germline V gene has CDR1 SGHNT and CDR2 YENEEA. The CDR3 is 15 amino acids. The CDR3 is CASSYLRGQGNEQYF. CDR3 nucleotide sequence: TGTGCCAGCAGCTACCTCCGGGGACAGGGGAACGAGCAGTACTTC.

The chain combines TRBV6-1 with TRBJ2-7, with TRBD2 matching 8 bases. This CDR3 has 17 residues. Looked up from germline, CDR1 is MNHNS and CDR2 is SASEGT. J lost 0 bases, V lost 6 bases, and 13 bases had no gene match. The DNA of the CDR3 is TGTGCCAGCAGGACAATAACTGGAACTAGCGGCTCCTACGAGCAGTACTTC. Protein: CASRTITGTSGSYEQYF.

This clonotype was seen more than once but under ten times. V is TRBV4-1 and J is TRBJ1-1; tentative D call: TRBD1 (6 bases). In germline, CDR1 is MGHRA, CDR2 YSYEKL. The CDR3 sequence is 18 residues long. Trimming removed 4 bases at V and 3 bases at J, with 24 bases between. DNA for the CDR3: TGCGCCAGCAGCCTCCCCTGGGGGCTGGCAGGAGGGGACACTGAAGCTTTCTTT. This gives the protein CASSLPWGLAGGDTEAFF.

This clonotype was counted a few times. The gene calls are TRBV20-1 and TRBJ1-5, with 10 bases lining up with TRBD1. V dropped 3 bases and J dropped 2; count of bases not matched to a gene: 10. The germline gives CDR1 DFQATT, CDR2 SNEGSKA (reference sequence). The CDR3 has 17 amino acids. CDR3 sequence (DNA): TGCAGTGCTAGTGGGGACAGGGGCACAAGTGGCAATCAGCCCCAGCATTTT. Translated, it gives CSASGDRGTSGNQPQHF.

The genes are TRBV5-1 and TRBJ2-5; perhaps TRBD2 as D (5 bases). Germline lookup yields CDR1 SGHRS and CDR2 YFSETQ. This CDR3 contains 15 residues. Deletions cut 0 bases from V and 2 bases from J, with 11 bases between. CDR3 nucleotide sequence: TGCGCCAGCAGCTTGGAACGTCCGGGACAAGAGACCCAGTACTTC. Translating it yields CASSLERPGQETQYF.

V gene TRBV4-3 combines with J gene TRBJ1-2; D is uncertain. V was cut by 0 bases and J by 4 bases, with 9 bases left in between. This CDR3 is 14 amino acids long. The V gene's germline CDR1 is LGHNA and CDR2 YSLEER. The CDR3 reads CASSQDSSLYGYTF. CDR3 nucleotides: TGCGCCAGCAGCCAAGATAGTTCTCTCTATGGCTACACCTTC.

This chain uses TRBV7-9 with TRBJ1-1; D call uncertain. The V gene's germline CDR1 is SEHNR and CDR2 FQNEAQ (reference sequence). V was shortened by 0 bases and J by 0 bases, with 8 bases between the two germline ends. This CDR3 is 15 amino acids long. The DNA of the CDR3 is TGTGCCAGCAGCTTAGCAGGGCGAATGAACACTGAAGCTTTCTTT. Its protein product is CASSLAGRMNTEAFF.

The chain combines TRBV3-1 with TRBJ2-7; 7 bases line up with TRBD1. CDR1 and CDR2 (germline): LGHDT, YNNKEL (reference sequence). Losses at the gene ends were 0 bases for V and 0 bases for J; bases not matched to a gene: 17. CDR3 length: 20 amino acids. The CDR3 sequence is CASSQDWGQTNLRSSYEQYF. CDR3 nucleotides: TGTGCCAGCAGCCAAGATTGGGGACAGACTAACCTCCGCAGCTCCTACGAGCAGTACTTC.

This clonotype appeared a few times. This sequence joins TRBV20-1 and TRBJ2-2; TRBD1 agrees at 8 bases. CDR1 is DFQATT, CDR2 SNEGSKA, per germline (reference sequence). Trimming took 0 bases from V and 7 from J; bases not matched to a gene: 4. The length of the CDR3 is 14 residues. CDR3 residues: CSAREGQGIGELFF. The DNA of the CDR3 is TGCAGTGCTAGAGAAGGACAGGGAATCGGGGAGCTGTTTTTT.

CDR3 protein: CASTERDSGSYEQYF. DNA for the CDR3: TGTGCCAGCACTGAACGTGACAGCGGTTCCTACGAGCAGTACTTC. The chain combines TRBV6-2 or TRBV6-3 with TRBJ2-7; D might be TRBD1 or TRBD2, each matching 5 bases. The CDR3 is 15 residues long. V lost 7 bases and J 1 base, leaving 17 bases between the germline ends. Germline V gene lookup returns CDR1 MNHEY and CDR2 SVGEGT.

The gene calls are TRBV9 and TRBJ2-2; D might be TRBD2 (6 bases). CDR1 is SGDLS and CDR2 is YYNGEE in the germline V gene. Trimming took 1 base from V and 2 from J, leaving 9 bases between them. This CDR3 has 15 residues. CDR3 sequence reads: CASSVWGENTGELFF. Here the CDR3 DNA reads TGTGCCAGCAGCGTATGGGGGGAAAACACCGGGGAGCTGTTTTTT.

CDR3 in DNA: TGTGCCAGCAGTTACTCGGCTACAGGAGCCTATGGCTACACCTTC. Its protein product is CASSYSATGAYGYTF. The chain is built from TRBV6-2 or TRBV6-3 and TRBJ1-2; weak D call: TRBD1 (5 bases). Looked up from germline, CDR1 is MNHEY and CDR2 is SVGEGT. V lost 0 bases and J lost 4, with 12 bases in between. The CDR3 length is 15 residues.

The chain has TRBV10-3 and TRBJ2-7; 8 bases fit TRBD1. The CDR3 is made up of 17 amino acids. The trim removed 1 base at V and 0 bases at J, leaving 8 bases unmatched. From germline, CDR1 is ENHRY and CDR2 SYGVKD. CDR3 residues: CAISELSGDRSSYEQYF. As DNA, the CDR3 is TGTGCCATCAGTGAGTTATCCGGGGACAGGAGCTCCTACGAGCAGTACTTC.